This passage covers 31 T cell receptor beta chains from one sample sequenced in a study of CD8+ T cells in alopecia areata. Reverse transcribed after extraction, RNA yielded cDNA as the sequencing template. The method was immunoSEQ multiplex PCR; TCRdb's version includes in-frame clones alone and lacks a portion of them. The sample has 150,000 or so clones; around half are singletons. The source was CD8+ T cells sorted from blood, collected at week 0. The receptors stem from a human donor with alopecia areata.

As for this clone: This sample also contains other DNA sequences that code for the same CDR3. The chain links TRBV27 to TRBJ1-1, with D unclear. With 2 bases removed from V and 5 bases from J, the gap between germline ends came to 9 bases. From germline, CDR1 is MNHEY and CDR2 SMNVEV (reference sequence). The CDR3 totals 13 residues. CDR3 region: CASSLVAGTEAFF. In DNA, the CDR3 is TGTGCCAGCAGTTTAGTAGCCGGGACTGAAGCTTTCTTT.

The chain employs TRBV5-1 and TRBJ1-1; D is ambiguous. The V gene lost 0 bases and the J gene lost 0 bases, with 3 bases spanning the gap. The CDR3 has 13 amino acids. Germline CDR1 SGHRS, CDR2 YFSETQ. CDR3: CASSLVVNTEAFF. In DNA, the CDR3 is TGCGCCAGCAGCTTGGTGGTGAACACTGAAGCTTTCTTT.

V usage is TRBV25-1 and J usage is TRBJ2-5; maybe TRBD2 (6 bases). Germline V gives CDR1 MGHDK, CDR2 SYGVNS. With 5 bases removed from V and 0 bases from J, the gap between germline ends came to 10 bases. The CDR3 has 14 amino acids. The CDR3 loop is CASSPRDYQETQYF. CDR3 DNA: TGTGCCAGCAGTCCCCGGGACTACCAAGAGACCCAGTACTTC.

In DNA, the CDR3 is TGTGCCAGCAGCTTAGCGACCTCTGGGGCCAACGTCCTGACTTTC. It is translated as CASSLATSGANVLTF. The chain is built from TRBV11-2 and TRBJ2-6; D remains unclear. Trimming pared 1 base from V and 0 bases from J, leaving 4 bases between. Germline loops: CDR1 SGHAT, CDR2 FQNNGV. The CDR3 sequence is 15 residues long.

The chain has TRBV30 and TRBJ2-1; maybe TRBD1 (6 bases). Germline values: CDR1 GTSNPN, CDR2 SVGIG (reference sequence). Trimming stripped 0 bases from V and 3 bases from J, with 9 bases between. The CDR3 consists of 14 residues. The CDR3 nucleotides read TGTGCCTGGAGTGTACTAGGGGGCTACAATGAGCAGTTCTTC. This encodes CAWSVLGGYNEQFF.

The chain couples TRBV29-1 to TRBJ2-1; the D gene is possibly TRBD2 (6 bases). The CDR3 consists of 14 residues. Germline loops: CDR1 SQVTM, CDR2 ANQGSEA. V shed 7 bases and J shed 6 bases, with 19 bases lying between them. The CDR3 reads CSAQGTPRPNEQFF. CDR3 in DNA: TGCAGCGCCCAAGGGACTCCTCGTCCCAATGAGCAGTTCTTC.

The rearrangement uses TRBV19 and TRBJ2-1, with D perhaps matching TRBD1 (5 bases). This CDR3 is built from 16 residues. Trimming pared 7 bases from V and 2 bases from J, leaving 18 bases between. Germline V gives CDR1 LNHDA, CDR2 SQIVND (reference sequence). Written as DNA, the CDR3 is TGTGCCAGTACCCCTCGCCCAGGGAACCCCTACAATGAGCAGTTCTTC. Amino acid sequence: CASTPRPGNPYNEQFF.

The CDR3 bases are TGCAGCGTTGAAGATCTCTCTGGGACAAACGAGCAGTACTTC. It translates to CSVEDLSGTNEQYF. This chain links TRBV29-1 with TRBJ2-7; perhaps TRBD1 as D (6 bases). V lost 0 bases to trimming and J lost 5 bases, with 14 bases between them. Germline assignment: CDR1 SQVTM and CDR2 ANQGSEA. This CDR3 region has 14 residues.

The chain has TRBV29-1 and TRBJ2-1; TRBD2 is a possible D gene (5 bases). Trimming took 4 bases from V and 7 from J, leaving 17 bases between them. CDR3 size: 14 residues. Germline V gene lookup returns CDR1 SQVTM and CDR2 ANQGSEA. Here the CDR3 DNA reads TGCAGCGTTGTTTATGGTAGCGCCGGTAATGAGCAGTTCTTC. Amino acid sequence: CSVVYGSAGNEQFF.

Points on this clone: The sample carries other DNA sequences with the same CDR3. This chain joins TRBV14 and TRBJ1-2, with no clear D. Between the trimmed V and J ends, which lost 4 bases and 4 bases, there was a span of 7 bases. Germline V CDR1 and CDR2: SGHDN, FVKESK. This CDR3 contains 12 residues. CDR3 DNA sequence: TGTGCCAGCAGCCCGGGAGGCTATGGCTACACCTTC. Translating it yields CASSPGGYGYTF.

The gene calls are TRBV13 and TRBJ2-3; 10 positions match TRBD2. The V gene end was trimmed by 7 bases and the J gene end by 6 bases; junction bases not matched to a gene: 10. The CDR3 is made up of 15 amino acids. Germline CDR1 PRHDT, CDR2 FYEKMQ (reference sequence). CDR3 nucleotides: TGTGCCAGCAAGGCTAGCGGGGGAGTAGCGGATACGCAGTATTTT. Translating gives CASKASGGVADTQYF.

V gene TRBV27 combines with J gene TRBJ2-7, with 7 bases fitting TRBD2. V dropped 5 bases and J dropped 0; count of bases not matched to a gene: 4. The CDR3 spans 14 residues. Germline CDR1 and CDR2: MNHEY and SMNVEV (reference sequence). This CDR3 reads CASSLAANSYEQYF. Here the CDR3 DNA reads TGTGCCAGCAGTCTAGCGGCGAACTCCTACGAGCAGTACTTC.

The rearrangement joins TRBV7-9 to TRBJ2-7; perhaps D is TRBD1 or TRBD2 (5 bases each). The CDR3 covers 13 residues. Trimming shortened V by 7 bases and J by 2 bases, and 12 bases separated the two germline ends. The germline CDR1 and CDR2 sequences are SEHNR and FQNEAQ (reference sequence). CDR3 bases: TGTGCCAGCATGGGACCGAACCCCTACGAGCAGTACTTC. Residues: CASMGPNPYEQYF.

This chain connects TRBV4-1 to TRBJ2-2; a weak D match, TRBD2 (7 bases). Trimming shortened V by 1 base and J by 6 bases, and 18 bases separated the two germline ends. CDR1 is MGHRA and CDR2 is YSYEKL in the germline V gene. The CDR3 covers 17 residues. The CDR3 DNA reads TGCGCCAGCAGCCAAGCAGTCTTGGGGGGGCCCGCCGGGGAGCTGTTTTTT. It encodes CASSQAVLGGPAGELFF.

A note on this clone: It is unclear where the CDR3 begins or ends on the DNA, so no DNA is shown, and the CDR3 is as TCRdb lists it. The chain couples TRBV27 to TRBJ2-1. Germline V gives CDR1 MNHEY, CDR2 SMNVEV (reference sequence). Inclusive of both ends, the CDR3 amounts to 16 amino acids. Here the CDR3 reads CASSSSGQVEYNEQFF.

V usage is TRBV7-7 and J usage is TRBJ2-5, with 9 bases lining up with TRBD1. V was pared by 4 bases and J by 7 bases, with 4 bases of the junction left unmatched. The length of the CDR3 is 13 residues. Per germline, CDR1 SSHAT and CDR2 FNYEAQ (reference sequence). The CDR3 loop is CASSYTTGGTQYF. CDR3 nucleotides: TGTGCCAGCAGCTACACGACAGGGGGGACCCAGTACTTC.

The V and J genes are TRBV27 and TRBJ1-2; 9 bases line up with TRBD1. This CDR3 contains 15 residues. Germline V gene lookup returns CDR1 MNHEY and CDR2 SMNVEV (reference sequence). Unmatched junction bases numbered 9, after V lost 5 bases and J lost 5 bases. For the CDR3, the DNA is TGTGCCAGCAGTCCCAAAGGGACAGGGCGGTATGGCTACACCTTC. It translates to CASSPKGTGRYGYTF.

V and J are TRBV5-1 and TRBJ2-5; D is uncertain. Per germline, CDR1 SGHRS and CDR2 YFSETQ. This CDR3 is built from 14 residues. V lost 2 bases, J lost 5 bases, and 13 bases lay in between. The CDR3 sequence: CASSLYRAAETQYF. CDR3 in DNA: TGCGCCAGCAGCTTATACCGGGCGGCGGAGACCCAGTACTTC.

The chain links TRBV7-2 to TRBJ2-7; TRBD2 matches at 10 bases. Trimming cost V 1 base and J 0 bases; bases outside gene matches: 12. Germline CDR1 is SGHTA and CDR2 is FQGNSA. This CDR3 comprises 19 residues. The CDR3 coding sequence is TGTGCCAGCAGCTTAGATGAGTGGACTAGCGGCCCAAGCTCCTACGAGCAGTACTTC. Its protein is CASSLDEWTSGPSSYEQYF.

This clone has a handful of counts. V is TRBV27 and J is TRBJ2-7, with 8 positions matching TRBD1. V was pared by 5 bases and J by 1 base, with 10 bases of the junction left unmatched. Germline V gene sequence: CDR1 MNHEY, CDR2 SMNVEV (reference sequence). This CDR3 has 16 amino acids. The CDR3 protein is CASSPRTGPLSYEQYF. The CDR3 nucleotides are TGTGCCAGCAGTCCTCGGACAGGGCCTCTATCCTACGAGCAGTACTTC.

This clone was recorded only once. The rearrangement joins TRBV28 to TRBJ2-4; 7 bases are a match to TRBD1. Germline V gene sequence: CDR1 MDHEN, CDR2 SYDVKM. The CDR3 consists of 16 residues. Trimming cost V 6 bases and J 0 bases; bases outside gene matches: 8. CDR3 nucleotides: TGTGCCAGCAGCGTGAGGGGGCTGCTAGCCAAAAACATTCAGTACTTC. Translated: CASSVRGLLAKNIQYF. The entire variable domain, with the rest obtained from reference TRBV28 and TRBJ2-4, is as follows: DVKVTQSSRYLVKRTGEKVFLECVQDMDHENMFWYRQDPGLGLRLIYFSYDVKMKEKGDIPEGYSVSREKKERFSLILESASTNQTSMYLCASSVRGLLAKNIQYFGAGTRLSVL.

The V and J genes are TRBV2 and TRBJ1-4; no firm D call. V lost 7 bases to trimming and J lost 8 bases, with 17 bases between them. Germline-derived CDR1 and CDR2 are SNHLY and FYNNEI. The CDR3 covers 14 residues. CDR3 in DNA: TGTGCCAGCATGATAACCGCAGATGGAGAAAAACTGTTTTTT. Its protein product is CASMITADGEKLFF.

The J gene is TRBJ2-1, the V gene TRBV29-1, with D perhaps TRBD2 (5 bases). The V end lost 0 bases, the J end lost 10 bases, and 7 bases lay between the germline ends. Looked up from germline, CDR1 is SQVTM and CDR2 is ANQGSEA. The CDR3 length is 11 residues. The CDR3 sequence: CSVEDSGEQFF. CDR3 bases: TGCAGCGTTGAAGATTCGGGGGAGCAGTTCTTC.

In its sample, this clone was seen once. The gene calls are TRBV28 and TRBJ1-6, with D hard to call. CDR1 MDHEN and CDR2 SYDVKM come from the germline V gene. The CDR3 contains 16 residues. V shed 2 bases and J shed 7 bases, with 15 bases lying between them. This CDR3 is CASSLPLTALNSPLHF. The CDR3 DNA follows: TGTGCCAGCAGTTTACCCCTAACGGCCCTAAATTCACCCCTCCACTTT.

CDR3 amino acids: CSAVATVNYGYTF. Written as DNA, the CDR3 is TGCAGCGCTGTAGCTACAGTTAACTATGGCTACACCTTC. This chain connects TRBV29-1 to TRBJ1-2; D remains unclear. The length of the CDR3 is 13 residues. V was pared by 7 bases and J by 1 base, with 13 bases between. Looked up from germline, CDR1 is SQVTM and CDR2 is ANQGSEA.

This CDR3 reads CAWEQDRGNTEAFF. The CDR3 DNA follows: TGTGCCTGGGAACAGGACAGGGGGAACACTGAAGCTTTCTTT. The chain has TRBV30 and TRBJ1-1; 9 bases are a match to TRBD1. Germline V gene lookup returns CDR1 GTSNPN and CDR2 SVGIG (reference sequence). The CDR3 has 14 amino acids. V shed 5 bases, J shed 1 base, and the junction held 5 bases outside the gene matches. The entire variable domain, with the rest obtained from reference TRBV30 and TRBJ1-1, is as follows: SQTIHQWPATLVQPVGSPLSLECTVEGTSNPNLYWYRQAAGRGLQLLFYSVGIGQISSEVPQNLSASRPQDRQFILSSKKLLLSDSGFYLCAWEQDRGNTEAFFGQGTRLTVV.

CDR3 sequence (DNA): TGTGCCAGCAGCTTAGCGGGGGGGCCCTCCTACGAGCAGTACTTC. It is translated as CASSLAGGPSYEQYF. The chain recombines TRBV7-2 with TRBJ2-7, with a weak D call TRBD2 (7 bases). Trimming removed 0 bases from V and 0 bases from J, with 9 bases in between. The CDR3 is made up of 15 amino acids. Germline CDR1 and CDR2: SGHTA and FQGNSA.

In this sample, this clone turned up a few times. This chain uses TRBV2 with TRBJ2-2; 7 positions match TRBD1. In germline, CDR1 is SNHLY, CDR2 FYNNEI. V shed 8 bases and J 5 bases; nucleotides not matched to a gene: 5. The CDR3 spans 13 residues. CDR3 in DNA: TGTGCCAGCTCCACAGGGGAGACCGGGGAGCTGTTTTTT. Its translation is CASSTGETGELFF.

This clone was seen a handful of times. This chain joins TRBV29-1 and TRBJ2-7; 7 bases are a match to TRBD1. The CDR3 totals 13 residues. The V segment lost 6 bases and the J segment 2 bases; nucleotides outside the gene matches: 7. CDR1 is SQVTM, CDR2 ANQGSEA, per germline. DNA of the CDR3: TGCAGCGTGACACAGGGGCCGGCCTACGAGCAGTACTTC. Translating gives CSVTQGPAYEQYF.

The chain joins TRBV30 to TRBJ1-2; D is unclear. The length of the CDR3 is 14 residues. Looked up from germline, CDR1 is GTSNPN and CDR2 is SVGIG (reference sequence). V lost 2 bases and J lost 4, with 14 bases in between. The CDR3 DNA is TGTGCCTGGAGTTTGGGGAATTCCGCCTATGGCTACACCTTC. Encoded protein: CAWSLGNSAYGYTF.

The chain joins TRBV15 to TRBJ2-5; 7 nucleotides match TRBD1. Trimming took 3 bases from V and 1 from J; bases not matched to a gene: 2. Germline V gene sequence: CDR1 LNHNV, CDR2 YYDKDF (reference sequence). CDR3 length: 14 residues. CDR3 region: CATSSRDSQETQYF. As DNA, the CDR3 is TGTGCCACCAGCAGTCGGGACAGCCAAGAGACCCAGTACTTC. The variable domain in full, completed from reference TRBV15 and TRBJ2-5, reads DAMVIQNPRYQVTQFGKPVTLSCSQTLNHNVMYWYQQKSSQAPKLLFHYYDKDFNNEADTPDNFQSRRPNTSFCFLDIRSPGLGDTAMYLCATSSRDSQETQYFGPGTRLLVL.